These 4 T cell receptor beta chains originate from one sample sequenced in a study of cytomegalovirus exposure and HLA in healthy donors. PCR amplification relied on 60 Vbeta primers (plus 13 Jbeta primers). Assay used: immunoSEQ multiplex PCR; TCRdb lists only in-frame clones, some missing. The table lists 130,000 to 150,000 clones, about three quarters of them singletons. Source material: PBMCs. The source of these receptors is a human donor in good health.

This clone is a singleton in its sample. The chain has TRBV5-6 and TRBJ1-2; D possibly corresponds to TRBD1 (6 bases). Germline lookup yields CDR1 SGHDT and CDR2 YYEEEE. The CDR3 covers 12 residues. The ends were cut back, 7 bases at V and 2 bases at J, with 9 bases in the middle. CDR3 in DNA: TGTGCCAGCGCACAGGGAAACTATGGCTACACCTTC. Its protein is CASAQGNYGYTF. Based on the CDR3 plus reference TRBV5-6 and TRBJ1-2, the full variable domain is DAGVTQSPTHLIKTRGQQVTLRCSPKSGHDTVSWYQQALGQGPQFIFQYYEEEERQRGNFPDRFSGHQFPNYSSELNVNALLLGDSALYLCASAQGNYGYTFGSGTRLTVV.

The CDR3 nucleotides read TGTGCCAGCAGCCCCCGGACAGGGAATGGCTACACCTTC. Its translation: CASSPRTGNGYTF. The genes are TRBV7-9 and TRBJ1-2; 8 nucleotides match TRBD1. The CDR3 runs to 13 residues. Germline CDR1 is SEHNR and CDR2 is FQNEAQ (reference sequence). V gave up 5 bases and J gave up 6 bases; unmatched junction bases: 5. The variable domain in full, completed from reference TRBV7-9 and TRBJ1-2, reads DTGVSQNPRHKITKRGQNVTFRCDPISEHNRLYWYRQTLGQGPEFLTYFQNEAQLEKSRLLSDRFSAERPKGSFSTLEIQRTEQGDSAMYLCASSPRTGNGYTFGSGTRLTVV.

This chain uses TRBV6-1 with TRBJ1-4; unclear D gene. The germline V gene encodes CDR1 MNHNS and CDR2 SASEGT. V lost 5 bases and J 4 bases, leaving 14 bases between the germline ends. This CDR3 contains 15 residues. The DNA for the CDR3 is TGTGCCAGCAGTTCCCTCGGACTTCATAATGAAAAACTGTTTTTT. Protein product: CASSSLGLHNEKLFF.

This clone was recorded only once. CDR3 nucleotide sequence: TGTGCCAGCAGTTTATCGTTCGGGACAGGGGTTACCGGGGAGCTGTTTTTT. Translated, it gives CASSLSFGTGVTGELFF. The J gene is TRBJ2-2, the V gene TRBV27; 10 bases line up with TRBD1. This CDR3 contains 17 residues. V trimming: 0 bases; J trimming: 5 bases; junction bases outside the gene matches: 6. Germline V gene sequence: CDR1 MNHEY, CDR2 SMNVEV (reference sequence).